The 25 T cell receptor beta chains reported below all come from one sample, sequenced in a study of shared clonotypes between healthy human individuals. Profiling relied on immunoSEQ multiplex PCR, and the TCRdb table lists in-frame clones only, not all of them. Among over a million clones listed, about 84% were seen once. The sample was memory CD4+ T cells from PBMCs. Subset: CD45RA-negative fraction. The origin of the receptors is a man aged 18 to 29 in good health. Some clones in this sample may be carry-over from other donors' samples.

The chain's CDR3 is CASSIVIPVGNTEAFF. The CDR3 nucleotides are TGTGCCAGTAGTATCGTCATCCCGGTGGGAAACACTGAAGCTTTCTTT. The rearrangement joins TRBV19 to TRBJ1-1, with D unresolved. The CDR3 contains 16 residues. Germline V gene sequence: CDR1 LNHDA, CDR2 SQIVND (reference sequence). Trimming took 3 bases from V and 2 from J, leaving 16 bases between them.

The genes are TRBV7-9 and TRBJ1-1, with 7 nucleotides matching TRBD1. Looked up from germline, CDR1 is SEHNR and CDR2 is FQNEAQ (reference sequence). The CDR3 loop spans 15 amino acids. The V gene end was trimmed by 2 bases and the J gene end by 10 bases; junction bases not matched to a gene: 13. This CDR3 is CASSLSGLGGNAAFF. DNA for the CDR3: TGTGCCAGCAGCTTATCGGGGTTAGGGGGCAATGCAGCTTTCTTT.

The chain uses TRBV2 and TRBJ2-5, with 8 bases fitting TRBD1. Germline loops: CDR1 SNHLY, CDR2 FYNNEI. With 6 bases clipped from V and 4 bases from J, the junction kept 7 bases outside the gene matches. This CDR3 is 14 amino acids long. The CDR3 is CASSGGQGIETQYF. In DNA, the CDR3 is TGTGCCAGCAGCGGTGGACAGGGAATAGAGACCCAGTACTTC.

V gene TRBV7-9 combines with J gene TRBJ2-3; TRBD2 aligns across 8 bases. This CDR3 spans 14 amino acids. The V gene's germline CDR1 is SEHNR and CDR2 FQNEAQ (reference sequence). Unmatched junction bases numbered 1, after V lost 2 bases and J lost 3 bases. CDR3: CASSLPSGTDTQYF. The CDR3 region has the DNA TGTGCCAGCAGCTTACCTAGCGGGACAGATACGCAGTATTTT.

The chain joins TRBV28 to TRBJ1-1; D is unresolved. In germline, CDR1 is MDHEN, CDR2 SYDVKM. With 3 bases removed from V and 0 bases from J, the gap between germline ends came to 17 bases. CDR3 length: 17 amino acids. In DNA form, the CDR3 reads TGTGCCAGCAGTTTCCCTCCCAGGCGAATCATGAACACTGAAGCTTTCTTT. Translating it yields CASSFPPRRIMNTEAFF.

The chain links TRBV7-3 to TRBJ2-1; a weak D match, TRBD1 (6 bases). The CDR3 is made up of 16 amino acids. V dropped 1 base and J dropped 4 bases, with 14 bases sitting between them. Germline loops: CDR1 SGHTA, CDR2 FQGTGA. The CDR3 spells CASSLMDLQGYNEQFF. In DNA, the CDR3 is TGTGCCAGCAGCTTAATGGATCTGCAGGGGTACAATGAGCAGTTCTTC.

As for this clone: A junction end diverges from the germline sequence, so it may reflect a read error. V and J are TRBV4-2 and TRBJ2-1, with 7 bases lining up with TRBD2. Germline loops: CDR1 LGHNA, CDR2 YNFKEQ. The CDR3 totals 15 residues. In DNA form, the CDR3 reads TGTGCCAACAGCCAAACATGGGGGGAGGGCCCTGAGCAGTTCTTC. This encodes CANSQTWGEGPEQFF.

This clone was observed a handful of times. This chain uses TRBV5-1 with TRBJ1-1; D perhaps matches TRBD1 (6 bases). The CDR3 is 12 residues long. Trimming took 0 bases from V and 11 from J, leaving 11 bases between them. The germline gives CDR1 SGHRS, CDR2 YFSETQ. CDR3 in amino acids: CASSLEQGRAFF. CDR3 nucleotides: TGCGCCAGCAGCTTGGAACAGGGTCGGGCTTTCTTT.

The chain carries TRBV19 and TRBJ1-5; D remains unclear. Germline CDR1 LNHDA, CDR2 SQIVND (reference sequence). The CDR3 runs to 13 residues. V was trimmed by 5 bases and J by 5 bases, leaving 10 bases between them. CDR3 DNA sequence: TGTGCCAGTAGTTTAAGTCGGGATCAGCCCCAGCATTTT. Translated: CASSLSRDQPQHF.

CDR3 region: CASSTDRPNEKLFF. The DNA of the CDR3 is TGTGCCAGTAGTACGGACAGGCCTAATGAAAAACTGTTTTTT. The V and J genes are TRBV19 and TRBJ1-4, with 7 bases that match TRBD1. Trimming took 4 bases from V and 3 from J; bases not matched to a gene: 2. The length of the CDR3 is 14 residues. Germline CDR1 LNHDA, CDR2 SQIVND (reference sequence).

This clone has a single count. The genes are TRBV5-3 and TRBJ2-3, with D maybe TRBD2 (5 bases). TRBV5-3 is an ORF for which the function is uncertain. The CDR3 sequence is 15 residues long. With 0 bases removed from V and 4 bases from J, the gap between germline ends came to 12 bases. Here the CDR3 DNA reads TGTGCCAGAAGCTTGGGGACCCCCGGGGCAGATACGCAGTATTTT. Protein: CARSLGTPGADTQYF.

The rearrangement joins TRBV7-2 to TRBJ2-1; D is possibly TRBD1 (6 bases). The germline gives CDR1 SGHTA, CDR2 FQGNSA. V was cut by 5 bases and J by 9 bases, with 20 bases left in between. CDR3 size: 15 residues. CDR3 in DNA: TGTGCCAGCAGCCTTATGCCAGGGGTATGGGTTGAGCAGTTCTTC. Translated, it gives CASSLMPGVWVEQFF.

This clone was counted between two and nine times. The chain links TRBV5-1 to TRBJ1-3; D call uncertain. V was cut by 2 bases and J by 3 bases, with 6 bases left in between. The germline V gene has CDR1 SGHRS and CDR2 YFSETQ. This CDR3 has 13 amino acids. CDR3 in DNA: TGCGCCAGCAGCTTTGGCGGTGGAAACACCATATATTTT. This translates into CASSFGGGNTIYF.

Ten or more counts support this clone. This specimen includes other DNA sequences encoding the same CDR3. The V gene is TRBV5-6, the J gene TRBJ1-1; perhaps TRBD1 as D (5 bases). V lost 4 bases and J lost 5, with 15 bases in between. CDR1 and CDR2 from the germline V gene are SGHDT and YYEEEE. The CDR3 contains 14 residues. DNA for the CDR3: TGTGCCAGCAGCCCTCGAGGGGCTTGGACTGAAGCTTTCTTT. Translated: CASSPRGAWTEAFF.

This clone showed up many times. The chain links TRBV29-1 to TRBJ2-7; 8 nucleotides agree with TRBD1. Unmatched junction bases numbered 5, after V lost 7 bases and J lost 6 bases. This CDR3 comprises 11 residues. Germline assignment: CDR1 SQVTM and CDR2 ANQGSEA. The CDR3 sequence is CSAGQGAEQYF. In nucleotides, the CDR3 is TGCAGCGCCGGGCAGGGGGCCGAGCAGTACTTC.

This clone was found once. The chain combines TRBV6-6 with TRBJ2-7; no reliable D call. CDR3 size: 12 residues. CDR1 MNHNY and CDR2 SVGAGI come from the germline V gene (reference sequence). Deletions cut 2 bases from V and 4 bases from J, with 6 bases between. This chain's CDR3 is CASSYVEYEQYF. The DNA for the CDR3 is TGTGCCAGCAGTTACGTTGAGTACGAGCAGTACTTC.

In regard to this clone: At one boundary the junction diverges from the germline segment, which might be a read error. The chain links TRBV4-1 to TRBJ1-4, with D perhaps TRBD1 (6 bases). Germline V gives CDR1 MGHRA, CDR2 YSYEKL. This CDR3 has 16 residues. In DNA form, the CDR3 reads TGCGCCAGCAGCCAAGCGCAACAGGGCACGAATGAAAAACTGCTTTTT. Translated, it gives CASSQAQQGTNEKLLF.

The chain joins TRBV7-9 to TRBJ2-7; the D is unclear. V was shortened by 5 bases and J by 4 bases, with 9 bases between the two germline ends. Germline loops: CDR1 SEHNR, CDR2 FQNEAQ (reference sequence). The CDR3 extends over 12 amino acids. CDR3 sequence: CASSLGWYEQYF. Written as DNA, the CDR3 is TGTGCCAGCAGCCTAGGGTGGTACGAGCAGTACTTC.

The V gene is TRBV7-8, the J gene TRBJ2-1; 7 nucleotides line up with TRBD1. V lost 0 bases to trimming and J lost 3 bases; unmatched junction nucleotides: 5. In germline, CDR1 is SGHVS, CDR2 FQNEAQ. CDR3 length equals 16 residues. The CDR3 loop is CASSLAPGTVYNEQFF. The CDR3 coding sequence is TGTGCCAGCAGCTTAGCGCCCGGGACAGTCTACAATGAGCAGTTCTTC. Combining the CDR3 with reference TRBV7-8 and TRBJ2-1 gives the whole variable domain GAGVSQSPRYKVAKRGQDVALRCDPISGHVSLFWYQQALGQGPEFLTYFQNEAQLDKSGLPSDRFFAERPEGSVSTLKIQRTQQEDSAVYLCASSLAPGTVYNEQFFGPGTRLTVL.

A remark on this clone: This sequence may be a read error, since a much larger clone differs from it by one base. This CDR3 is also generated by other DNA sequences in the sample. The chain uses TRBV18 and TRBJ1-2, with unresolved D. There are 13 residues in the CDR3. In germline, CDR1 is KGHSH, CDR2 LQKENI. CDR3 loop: CASSPDGSYGYTF. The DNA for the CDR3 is TGCGCCAGCTCTCCCGACGGCAGCTATGGCTACACCTTC.

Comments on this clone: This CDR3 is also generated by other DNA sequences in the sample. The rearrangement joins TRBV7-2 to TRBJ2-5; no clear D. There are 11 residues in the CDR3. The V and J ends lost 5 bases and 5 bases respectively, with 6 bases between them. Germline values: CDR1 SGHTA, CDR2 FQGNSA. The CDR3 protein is CASSLYETQYF. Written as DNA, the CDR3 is TGTGCCAGCAGCCTTTACGAGACCCAGTACTTC.

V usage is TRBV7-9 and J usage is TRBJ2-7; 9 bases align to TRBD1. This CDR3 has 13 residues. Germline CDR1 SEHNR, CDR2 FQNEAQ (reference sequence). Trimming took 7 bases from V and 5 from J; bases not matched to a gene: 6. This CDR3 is CASTGTGTDEQYF. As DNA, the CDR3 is TGTGCCAGCACCGGGACAGGGACCGACGAGCAGTACTTC.

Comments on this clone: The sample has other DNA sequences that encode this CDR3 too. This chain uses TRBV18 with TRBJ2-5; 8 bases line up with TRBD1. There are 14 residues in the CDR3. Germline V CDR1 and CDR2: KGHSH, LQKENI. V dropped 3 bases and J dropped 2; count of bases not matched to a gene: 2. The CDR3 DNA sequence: TGTGCCAGCTCACCGAGACAGGGGCAAGAGACCCAGTACTTC. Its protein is CASSPRQGQETQYF.

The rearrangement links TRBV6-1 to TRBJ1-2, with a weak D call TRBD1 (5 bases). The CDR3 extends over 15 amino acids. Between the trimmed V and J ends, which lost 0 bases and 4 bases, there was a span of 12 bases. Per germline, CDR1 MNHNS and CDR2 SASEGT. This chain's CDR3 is CASSEARLQGYGYTF. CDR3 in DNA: TGTGCCAGCAGTGAAGCGCGTCTCCAGGGCTATGGCTACACCTTC.

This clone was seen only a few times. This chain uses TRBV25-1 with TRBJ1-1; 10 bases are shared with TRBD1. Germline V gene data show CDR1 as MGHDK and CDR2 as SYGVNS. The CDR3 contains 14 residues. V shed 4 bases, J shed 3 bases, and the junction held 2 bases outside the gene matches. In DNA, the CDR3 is TGTGCCAGCAGTGGAGACAGGGGGCACACTGAAGCTTTCTTT. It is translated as CASSGDRGHTEAFF.